The clone carrying this T cell receptor beta chain showed up just once. This entry is derived from a study of blood T cell repertoires in COVID-19. Study details: Samples came from the United States, Italy and Spain, spanning acute and convalescent COVID-19.

Donors of Cohort 3 who recovered were those that had two negative PCRs, clearance, or symptom resolution. CDR1 SGDLS and CDR2 YYNGEE come from the germline V gene. CDR3 length: 17 amino acids. Trimming pared 4 bases from V and 3 bases from J, leaving 21 bases between. TCRdb keeps only in-frame clones here, not all; method: immunoSEQ multiplex PCR. There are 270,000 or so clones in the sample; around nine tenths occur only once, and roughly 3% lies in the top ten. Material for sequencing was PBMCs or T cells enriched from blood (not recorded which). This clonotype originated in a woman aged 18-29 years who had recovered from COVID-19. The chain combines TRBV9 with TRBJ2-3; TRBD2 might be the D (5 bases). CDR3 nucleotide sequence: TGTGCCAGCAGCATAAGACTATTCTCTACGGATACAGATACGCAGTATTTT. Its translation: CASSIRLFSTDTDTQYF.